A selection of T cell receptor beta chains follows, all from one sample in a study of early T cells in non-severe SARS-CoV-2 infection. TCRdb re-called the 5' RACE reads through MiXCR, storing one row per CDR3 protein. The sample holds 70,000 to 85,000 distinct CDR3 sequences, more than 4% seen once. The sample was whole blood, taken at baseline. These receptor sequences come from an adult who was a healthcare worker with PCR-confirmed SARS-CoV-2 infection or an uninfected control (not recorded which). Both conserved end residues are part of each CDR3. A D gene is named only where the DNA matches it firmly. The listing skips clone size in some rows; elsewhere it reads once, few, many or a size class.

CDR3nt	CDR3aa	abundance	v_gene	j_gene	d_gene
TGCAGTGCTAGCGTCAGGGTGGGCACTGAAGCTTTCTTT	CSASVRVGTEAFF	many	TRBV20-1	TRBJ1-1	-
TGTGCCAGCAGTAAAGCGGGAGCAAAGAACGAGCAGTACTTC	CASSKAGAKNEQYF	-	TRBV27	TRBJ2-7	TRBD2
TGCGCCAGCAGCCAAGCACACTCTGGGGCCAACGTCCTGACTTTC	CASSQAHSGANVLTF	-	TRBV4-1	TRBJ2-6	-
TGTGCAACGGGTGAGCAGTTCTTC	CATGEQFF	many	TRBV27	TRBJ2-1	-
TGTGCCAGCTCACCATCATTAGGGATCTCCTATGGCTACACCTTC	CASSPSLGISYGYTF	-	TRBV18	TRBJ1-2	-
TGTGCAAGTCGCTTAGTTAGTTCTACAGGGTTTTGCAATCAGCCCCAGCATTTT	CASRLVSSTGFCNQPQHF	few	TRBV12-2	TRBJ1-5	-
TGCAGTGCAGCGCTGGGGTGGACAGGGGTGAGGAACATTCAGTACTTC	CSAALGWTGVRNIQYF	-	TRBV20-1	TRBJ2-4	TRBD1
TGTGCCAGCAGATACCCGATTCCGGGACTAGCGGGAGACCTCCAAGAGACCCAGTACTTC	CASRYPIPGLAGDLQETQYF	-	TRBV6-6	TRBJ2-5	TRBD2
TGTGCCAGCAGCTTATGGAAAGGGAACGAGCAGTACTTC	CASSLWKGNEQYF	many	TRBV11-1	TRBJ2-7	-
TGTGCCAGCAGCCTAGCGGTTAAGAACACAGATACGCAGTATTTT	CASSLAVKNTDTQYF	many	TRBV7-9	TRBJ2-3	TRBD2
TGCAGTGCTAGATCCCTACGACTAGCGGGCTACGAGCAGTACTTC	CSARSLRLAGYEQYF	-	TRBV20-1	TRBJ2-7	TRBD2
TGCGCCAGCCGGAGCGGGAAGGGAGTGTCCACAGATACGCAGTATTTT	CASRSGKGVSTDTQYF	many	TRBV4-1	TRBJ2-3	TRBD2
TGTGCCAGCAGCGTATCCGGGGGAGAGGACGATACGCAGTATTTT	CASSVSGGEDDTQYF	many	TRBV9	TRBJ2-3	-
TGCGCCAGCAGCGTCGGCACCTCCTACGAGCAGTACTTC	CASSVGTSYEQYF	-	TRBV5-1	TRBJ2-7	-
TGTGCCAGCAGCTTATTCTACGGGAATACTGAAGCTTTCTTT	CASSLFYGNTEAFF	many	TRBV7-9	TRBJ1-1	-
TGTGCCAGCAGCTTAGTCGCTAGCCGTTCCTACAATGAGCAGTTCTTC	CASSLVASRSYNEQFF	-	TRBV13	TRBJ2-1	-
TGTGCCAGCACTAGGACTAGCGAGGGTGAGCAGTTCTTC	CASTRTSEGEQFF	many	TRBV6-1	TRBJ2-1	TRBD2
TGTGCCAGCAGTTTAATTTCTAGCGGGAGGACCTACAATGAGCAGTTCTTC	CASSLISSGRTYNEQFF	many	TRBV12-3/TRBV12-4	TRBJ2-1	TRBD2
TGTGCCACCAGTGATTCGGGGGCCTACGAGCAGTACTTC	CATSDSGAYEQYF	few	TRBV24-1	TRBJ2-7	-
TGTGCCAGCAGCCCCCAAGGACATCCAAGGGGCACTGAAGCTTTCTTT	CASSPQGHPRGTEAFF	many	TRBV7-9	TRBJ1-1	-
TGTGCTAGTGGTTTGCCAAGGGGAGGGAGGACTGAAGCTTTCTTT	CASGLPRGGRTEAFF	many	TRBV12-5	TRBJ1-1	-
TGTGCCAGCAGCTTATGGGGAGAGAACACTGAAGCTTTCTTT	CASSLWGENTEAFF	many	TRBV7-3	TRBJ1-1	-
TGTGCCAGCAGTTTAGAGTCCAACAATCAGCCCCAGCATTTT	CASSLESNNQPQHF	many	TRBV12-3/TRBV12-4	TRBJ1-5	-
TGTGCCAGCAGTTACTCAGGGCCTAGCAATCAGCCCCAGCATTTT	CASSYSGPSNQPQHF	many	TRBV6-6	TRBJ1-5	-
TGTGCCAGCTCACCGGGACAGGGCTTTTTTGGAGATACGCAGTATTTT	CASSPGQGFFGDTQYF	many	TRBV18	TRBJ2-3	TRBD1
TGTGCCACCAGTGATGGAGCGGGAGCCACCCCAGAGACCCAGTACTTC	CATSDGAGATPETQYF	many	TRBV24-1	TRBJ2-5	TRBD2
TGTGCCAGCAGTTTTAGAAGCGGCAGCACAGATACGCAGTATTTT	CASSFRSGSTDTQYF	many	TRBV12-3/TRBV12-4	TRBJ2-3	-
TGCAGTGCTAGAGATTGGCCGGCTAGCAATCAGCCCCAGCATTTT	CSARDWPASNQPQHF	many	TRBV20-1	TRBJ1-5	-
TGCGCCAGCAGTGAAGTAGCGGGAGCGGGATACAATGAGCAGTTCTTC	CASSEVAGAGYNEQFF	many	TRBV10-2	TRBJ2-1	TRBD2
TGTGCCAGCGCGGGGTCGCGGGTGGAGACCCAGTACTTC	CASAGSRVETQYF	few	TRBV7-6	TRBJ2-5	-
TGTGCCAGCAGTTTTACCAGGGGAGCCAAAAACATTCAGTACTTC	CASSFTRGAKNIQYF	-	TRBV12-3/TRBV12-4	TRBJ2-4	-
TGTGCCAGCAGCTTAGGGGTGGCGGGACTAAAGGAGCAGTTCTTC	CASSLGVAGLKEQFF	many	TRBV7-9	TRBJ2-1	TRBD2
TGTGCCAGCATACGGACAGGTCTGGAGACCCAGTACTTC	CASIRTGLETQYF	many	TRBV27	TRBJ2-5	TRBD1
TGTGCCAGCAGCTTCGCCCAGATAGGGGGCCCCAATGCTGGGGCCAACGTCCTGACTTTC	CASSFAQIGGPNAGANVLTF	many	TRBV7-9	TRBJ2-6	TRBD1
TGTGCCACCTCCGGGCCCTGGGAGACCTCCTACGAGCAGTACTTC	CATSGPWETSYEQYF	-	TRBV6-1	TRBJ2-7	-
TGCAGTGTTACTAGCGCCGCCTACGAGCAGTACTTC	CSVTSAAYEQYF	-	TRBV20-1	TRBJ2-7	TRBD2
TGTGCCACCAGTGGAGAATTCCCCTACAATGAGCAGTTCTTC	CATSGEFPYNEQFF	few	TRBV12-3/TRBV12-4	TRBJ2-1	-
TGTGCCTGGATGGGGGGACAGGCGGACTATGGCTACACCTTC	CAWMGGQADYGYTF	many	TRBV30	TRBJ1-2	TRBD1
TGTGCCAGCAGTCTAGTCACAGATACGCAGTATTTT	CASSLVTDTQYF	many	TRBV5-1	TRBJ2-3	-
TGTGCCAGCAGAACCGGGATAACGTACCAAGAGACCCAGTACTTC	CASRTGITYQETQYF	few	TRBV6-5	TRBJ2-5	-
TGTGCCAGCAGCCCGGCCAGTCAGCCCCAGCATTTT	CASSPASQPQHF	many	TRBV7-9	TRBJ1-5	-
TGCGCCAGTACCCCCGGAGGCCAGAACACCGGGGAGCTGTTTTTT	CASTPGGQNTGELFF	-	TRBV5-1	TRBJ2-2	-
TGTGCCAGCAGCCTGACCGGTTTAGACTTAGCCGATGAGCAGTTCTTC	CASSLTGLDLADEQFF	many	TRBV9	TRBJ2-1	-
TGTGCCAGCAGCGTAGGTCGGGGGACTACGAACATTCAGTACTTC	CASSVGRGTTNIQYF	many	TRBV9	TRBJ2-4	TRBD2
TGCGCCAGCAATTCGGGGGTTGAAGCTTTCTTT	CASNSGVEAFF	-	TRBV5-1	TRBJ1-1	-
TGTGCCAGCCAGGGGGGAGGTTTTGAGCAGTTCTTC	CASQGGGFEQFF	many	TRBV7-2	TRBJ2-1	-
TGTGCCAGCAGTTTTAGTAACTATGGCTACACCTTC	CASSFSNYGYTF	few	TRBV28	TRBJ1-2	-
TGCGCCAGCAGCCAAGATCAGGCCGATAACTATGGCTACACCTTC	CASSQDQADNYGYTF	many	TRBV4-1	TRBJ1-2	-
TGTGCCAGCAGCCTTGGGACAGGGAGGGACGAGCAGTACTTC	CASSLGTGRDEQYF	few	TRBV7-2	TRBJ2-7	TRBD1
TGCAGCGTTTTCACAGGGGGCATGACTTTCTTT	CSVFTGGMTFF	-	TRBV29-1	TRBJ1-1	TRBD1
TGTGCCAGCAGCCCGGGGCAGGGAGATCAGCCCCAGCATTTT	CASSPGQGDQPQHF	many	TRBV4-2	TRBJ1-5	-
TGTGCCAGCAGCTTACTAGCGGGAGGGCCGAACAATGAGCAGTTCTTC	CASSLLAGGPNNEQFF	-	TRBV7-9	TRBJ2-1	TRBD2
TGTGCCAGCAGCTCCAGCGGGGGCGGGAGCAATCAGCCCCAGCATTTT	CASSSSGGGSNQPQHF	-	TRBV13	TRBJ1-5	-
TGCAGTGCTAGCAGGGGAAATCAGCCCCAGCATTTT	CSASRGNQPQHF	many	TRBV20-1	TRBJ1-5	-
TGTGCCAGCAGCGAGAAGGTAGCGGGAAGCCTTTGGGATACGCAGTATTTT	CASSEKVAGSLWDTQYF	-	TRBV5-6	TRBJ2-3	TRBD2
TGTGCCAGCAGTCCCCGACTAGCGGGAGGCTCAGATACGCAGTATTTT	CASSPRLAGGSDTQYF	few	TRBV27	TRBJ2-3	TRBD2
TGTGCCAGCAGAGGGGGGGCCTACGAGCAGTACTTC	CASRGGAYEQYF	many	TRBV6-6	TRBJ2-7	-